The clone carrying this T cell receptor beta chain showed up many times. Its antigen is unidentified. MiXCR, run by TCRdb on the 5' RACE reads, gives a single entry per CDR3 protein. The profile shows 420,000 or so distinct CDR3 sequences, roughly 20% of them singletons. This CDR3 is built from 15 residues. The V and J ends lost 1 base and 4 bases, in that order; junction bases with no gene match: 2. CDR1 and CDR2 (germline): SGHKS, YYEKEE (reference sequence). The sample comes from a study of identical twins. All donors were healthy Caucasians. Broader study findings: These conclusions were based on statistical analysis (cross-sectional, not following the same donors). Fewer insertions were carried by abundant cord blood beta clonotypes, but none was seen in memory repertoires.

Sample: naive T cells sorted from blood. The chain joins TRBV5-5 to TRBJ2-3; the match to TRBD2 covers 11 bases. The receptor comes from a man over 45 in good health. This CDR3 reads CASSLTSGSSDTQYF. The CDR3 region has the DNA TGTGCCAGCAGCTTGACTAGCGGGAGCTCAGATACGCAGTATTTT.